These 10 T cell receptor beta chains were sequenced from one sample in a study of blood T cell repertoires in COVID-19. Libraries were prepared by immunoSEQ multiplex PCR; TCRdb keeps only in-frame clonotypes and omits some of them. The sample holds around 170,000 clones, about four fifths seen once. Source material: peripheral blood. The source of these receptors is a man between 65 and 85 years old with active or convalescent COVID-19.

The chain has TRBV7-9 and TRBJ2-3; TRBD1 is a possible D gene (5 bases). The CDR3 extends over 14 amino acids. Germline V gene lookup returns CDR1 SEHNR and CDR2 FQNEAQ (reference sequence). Trimming stripped 1 base from V and 0 bases from J, with 5 bases between. The CDR3 sequence: CASSLDRSTDTQYF. The DNA for the CDR3 is TGTGCCAGCAGCTTAGACAGGAGCACAGATACGCAGTATTTT. Full variable domain (outside the CDR3, taken from reference TRBV7-9 and TRBJ2-3): DTGVSQNPRHKITKRGQNVTFRCDPISEHNRLYWYRQTLGQGPEFLTYFQNEAQLEKSRLLSDRFSAERPKGSFSTLEIQRTEQGDSAMYLCASSLDRSTDTQYFGPGTRLTVL.

This clone has more than one count but fewer than ten. This rearrangement joins TRBV15 to TRBJ1-5; the D gene is possibly TRBD1 (5 bases). Per germline, CDR1 LNHNV and CDR2 YYDKDF (reference sequence). Trimming pared 4 bases from V and 3 bases from J, leaving 10 bases between. The CDR3 runs 14 residues. The chain's CDR3 is CATSIRDSNQPQHF. The DNA of the CDR3 is TGTGCCACCAGCATCCGGGACTCCAATCAGCCCCAGCATTTT.

This chain links TRBV6-2 or TRBV6-3 with TRBJ1-2; D not resolved. Germline values: CDR1 MNHEY, CDR2 SVGEGT. The CDR3 runs to 13 residues. Trimming removed 6 bases at V and 8 bases at J, with 16 bases between. CDR3 DNA: TGTGCCAGCAGCTTGGACGGCACGGGGGGCTACACCTTC. Residues: CASSLDGTGGYTF.

The gene calls are TRBV12-3 or TRBV12-4 and TRBJ1-2, with 7 nucleotides matching TRBD1. The CDR3 is 13 amino acids. Trimming at V came to 5 bases and at J to 7 bases, leaving 7 bases not matched to a gene. Here the CDR3 reads CASSKTGWGGYTF. The DNA for the CDR3 is TGTGCCAGCAGTAAGACAGGGTGGGGTGGCTACACCTTC.

This clone was observed a few times. The V call is TRBV12-1, the J call TRBJ1-6; TRBD1 reflects the table's D call only, with no check against the DNA. TRBV12-1 is listed as a pseudogene. This CDR3 contains 14 residues. Here the CDR3 DNA reads TGTGCCAGCAGCTTTAATACCGCAGGCTCACCCCTCCACTTT. This translates into CASSFNTAGSPLHF.

This clone occurred a few times. The chain uses TRBV9 and TRBJ1-1; D is possibly TRBD1 (6 bases). The V end was cut by 4 bases, the J end by 4 bases, with 17 bases between. The germline CDR1 and CDR2 sequences are SGDLS and YYNGEE. This CDR3 contains 15 residues. The CDR3 region has the DNA TGTGCCAGCAGCCTCCTTGGGGGCCTGAGCACTGAAGCTTTCTTT. This translates into CASSLLGGLSTEAFF.

The chain combines TRBV5-6 with TRBJ2-5; 8 nucleotides line up with TRBD2. The V and J ends lost 0 bases and 6 bases, in that order; junction bases with no gene match: 13. The CDR3 has 17 amino acids. Germline V lookup: CDR1 SGHDT, CDR2 YYEEEE. In DNA form, the CDR3 reads TGTGCCAGCAGCTTGGCCGGTGGCGGGGGGCGCGTAAAGACCCAGTACTTC. Protein: CASSLAGGGGRVKTQYF.

This clone was seen a handful of times. The chain carries TRBV5-1 and TRBJ2-2; 7 nucleotides align to TRBD1. Germline trimming cut 4 bases from V and 6 bases from J; bases unmatched to any gene: 6. The CDR3 extends over 14 amino acids. The germline V gene encodes CDR1 SGHRS and CDR2 YFSETQ. CDR3 sequence reads: CASSPKQGAGELFF. As DNA, the CDR3 is TGCGCCAGCAGCCCTAAGCAGGGGGCCGGGGAGCTGTTTTTT. Supplemented by reference TRBV5-1 and TRBJ2-2, the full variable domain reads KAGVTQTPRYLIKTRGQQVTLSCSPISGHRSVSWYQQTPGQGLQFLFEYFSETQRNKGNFPGRFSGRQFSNSRSEMNVSTLELGDSALYLCASSPKQGAGELFFGEGSRLTVL.

The genes are TRBV27 and TRBJ2-5; no reliable D call. Germline V gives CDR1 MNHEY, CDR2 SMNVEV (reference sequence). The V gene lost 6 bases and the J gene lost 4 bases, with 6 bases spanning the gap. This CDR3 is built from 11 residues. Here the CDR3 reads CASSVGETQYF. DNA of the CDR3: TGTGCCAGCAGCGTCGGAGAGACCCAGTACTTC.

The J gene is TRBJ1-2, the V gene TRBV27; D perhaps matches TRBD1 (6 bases). Germline V gene sequence: CDR1 MNHEY, CDR2 SMNVEV (reference sequence). This CDR3 has 17 amino acids. The V end lost 6 bases, the J end lost 5 bases, and 25 bases lay between the germline ends. CDR3 sequence reads: CASSPGPSWTVSYGYTF. For the CDR3, the DNA is TGTGCCAGCAGCCCCGGCCCTTCGTGGACAGTCTCTTATGGCTACACCTTC.